This T cell receptor beta chain came from a study of technical replicates of blood from four donors. Germline CDR1 is SGHRS and CDR2 is YFSETQ. CDR3 length: 16 residues. J gave up 1 base and V 4 bases, and 8 bases lay outside the gene matches. Only in-frame clones appear in the TCRdb table, and some are missing; sequencing was by immunoSEQ multiplex PCR. The table records 55,000 to 75,000 clones, roughly 95% of them present only once. This rearrangement joins TRBV5-1 to TRBJ1-2; TRBD1 matches 9 bases. The receptor comes from a human donor in good health. Some clones in this sample may be carry-over from other donors' samples. Sequencing was done on a sample of PBMCs. In nucleotides, the CDR3 is TGCGCCAGCAGCACCCGGACAGGGGCCGTTAACTATGGCTACACCTTC. Amino acid sequence: CASSTRTGAVNYGYTF. The full variable domain, with the rest looked up from reference TRBV5-1 and TRBJ1-2, is KAGVTQTPRYLIKTRGQQVTLSCSPISGHRSVSWYQQTPGQGLQFLFEYFSETQRNKGNFPGRFSGRQFSNSRSEMNVSTLELGDSALYLCASSTRTGAVNYGYTFGSGTRLTVV.